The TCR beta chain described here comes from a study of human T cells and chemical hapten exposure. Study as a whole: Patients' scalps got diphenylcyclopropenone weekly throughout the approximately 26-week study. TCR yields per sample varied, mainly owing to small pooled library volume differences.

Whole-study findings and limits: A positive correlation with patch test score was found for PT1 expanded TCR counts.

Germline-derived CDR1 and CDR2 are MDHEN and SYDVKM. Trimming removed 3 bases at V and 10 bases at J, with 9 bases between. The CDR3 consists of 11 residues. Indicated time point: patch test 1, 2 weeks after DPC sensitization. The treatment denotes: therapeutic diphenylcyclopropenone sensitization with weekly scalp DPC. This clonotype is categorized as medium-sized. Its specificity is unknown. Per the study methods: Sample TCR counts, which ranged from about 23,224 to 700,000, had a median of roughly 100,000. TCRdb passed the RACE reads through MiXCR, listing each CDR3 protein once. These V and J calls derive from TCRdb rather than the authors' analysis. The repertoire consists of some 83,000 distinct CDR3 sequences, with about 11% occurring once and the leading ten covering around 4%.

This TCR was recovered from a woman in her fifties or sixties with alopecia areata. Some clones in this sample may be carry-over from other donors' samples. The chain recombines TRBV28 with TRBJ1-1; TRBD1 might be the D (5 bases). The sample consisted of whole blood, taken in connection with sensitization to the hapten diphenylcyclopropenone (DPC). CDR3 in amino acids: CASSLGVGAFF. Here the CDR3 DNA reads TGTGCCAGCAGTTTGGGGGTTGGAGCTTTCTTT.